A selection of T cell receptor beta chains follows, all from one sample in a study of blood T cell repertoires in COVID-19. The assay was immunoSEQ multiplex PCR, and TCRdb's table has in-frame clones only and misses some. The repertoire includes 150,000 to 180,000 clones, approximately 86% of them detected once, and more than 2% sits in the top ten. Source material: peripheral blood. These receptors were collected from a woman aged 70-85 years with acute or convalescent COVID-19. CDR3s include the opening cysteine and the closing phenylalanine or tryptophan. A D gene is named only where the DNA matches it firmly. Some rows have no size entry. The others give once, few or many, or a class for an expanded clone.

abundance: .
v_gene: TRBV5-1
d_gene: TRBD1
j_gene: TRBJ2-1
CDR3nt: TGCGCCAGCAGCCCGGGACAGGGAACCTACAATGAGCAGTTCTTC
CDR3aa: CASSPGQGTYNEQFF

abundance: once
v_gene: TRBV6-4
d_gene: .
j_gene: TRBJ2-1
CDR3nt: TGTGCCAGCAGTGACCAAGCGGGCCCCTACAATGAGCAGTTCTTC
CDR3aa: CASSDQAGPYNEQFF

abundance: once
v_gene: TRBV19
d_gene: TRBD1
j_gene: TRBJ1-5
CDR3nt: TGTGCCAGTAGCGGACAGGGGGCCTTTAATCAGCCCCAGCATTTT
CDR3aa: CASSGQGAFNQPQHF

abundance: .
v_gene: TRBV20-1
d_gene: .
j_gene: TRBJ1-2
CDR3nt: TGCAGTGCTAGAGATCTCCGGGGCTACACCTTC
CDR3aa: CSARDLRGYTF

abundance: .
v_gene: TRBV19
d_gene: TRBD2
j_gene: TRBJ2-7
CDR3nt: TGTGCCAGTAGTCGGTCTAGCGGGCGAACCTACGAGCAGTACTTC
CDR3aa: CASSRSSGRTYEQYF

abundance: .
v_gene: TRBV29-1
d_gene: TRBD1
j_gene: TRBJ2-7
CDR3nt: TGCAGCGTTGAGGCCGGGACAGGGCTCCACGAGCAGTACTTC
CDR3aa: CSVEAGTGLHEQYF

abundance: .
v_gene: TRBV23-1
d_gene: .
j_gene: TRBJ2-3
CDR3nt: TGCGCCAGCAGTCATTGCCAGGATCAGCGCACAGATACGCAGTATTTT
CDR3aa: CASSHCQDQRTDTQYF

abundance: .
v_gene: TRBV7-2
d_gene: .
j_gene: TRBJ1-2
CDR3nt: TGTGCCAGCAGCTCAAACAGGGTGAACTATGGCTACACCTTC
CDR3aa: CASSSNRVNYGYTF

abundance: .
v_gene: TRBV19
d_gene: .
j_gene: TRBJ1-2
CDR3nt: TGTGCCAGTAGATACGCGCCAGGGGATGGCTACACCTTC
CDR3aa: CASRYAPGDGYTF

abundance: .
v_gene: TRBV7-6
d_gene: .
j_gene: TRBJ2-1
CDR3nt: TGTGCCAGCAGCCAGACCTTCGGGGGACAGTACAATGAGCAGTTCTTC
CDR3aa: CASSQTFGGQYNEQFF

abundance: .
v_gene: TRBV5-4
d_gene: .
j_gene: TRBJ1-2
CDR3nt: TGTGCCAGCAGCTTGATCGGGGGGCAGGGTAACTATGGCTACACCTTC
CDR3aa: CASSLIGGQGNYGYTF

abundance: .
v_gene: TRBV3-1/TRBV3-2
d_gene: .
j_gene: TRBJ2-2
CDR3nt: TGTGCCAGCAGCCACAACAGGGCTAGGGGGGAGCTGTTTTTT
CDR3aa: CASSHNRARGELFF

abundance: few
v_gene: TRBV7-9
d_gene: .
j_gene: TRBJ1-1
CDR3nt: TGTGCCAGCAGCTATCTTCCGGGCACTGAAGCTTTCTTT
CDR3aa: CASSYLPGTEAFF

abundance: .
v_gene: TRBV12-3/TRBV12-4
d_gene: .
j_gene: TRBJ1-2
CDR3nt: TGTGCCAGCAGCTTAGACAGCTATGGCTACACCTTC
CDR3aa: CASSLDSYGYTF

abundance: .
v_gene: TRBV5-6
d_gene: .
j_gene: TRBJ1-5
CDR3nt: TGTGCCAGCAGCCCCGGGGGGGCCCAGCCCCAGCATTTT
CDR3aa: CASSPGGAQPQHF

abundance: .
v_gene: TRBV6-2/TRBV6-3
d_gene: .
j_gene: TRBJ1-5
CDR3nt: TGTGCCAGCAGTTACTATAACAATCAGCCCCAGCATTTT
CDR3aa: CASSYYNNQPQHF

abundance: .
v_gene: TRBV25-1
d_gene: TRBD1
j_gene: TRBJ1-2
CDR3nt: TGTGCCAGCAGTGAAGTGCTTGGAGAGACAGGGGATTCAGGTGGCTACACCTTC
CDR3aa: CASSEVLGETGDSGGYTF

abundance: once
v_gene: TRBV5-1
d_gene: TRBD1
j_gene: TRBJ1-1
CDR3nt: TGCGCCAGCAGCTTGGCAGGCAGGGGGACTGAAGCTTTCTTT
CDR3aa: CASSLAGRGTEAFF

abundance: .
v_gene: TRBV6-1
d_gene: .
j_gene: TRBJ2-7
CDR3nt: TGTGCCAGCAGTGAAGCCGGGGGGCCCAAATACGAGCAGTACTTC
CDR3aa: CASSEAGGPKYEQYF